This T cell receptor (beta chain) is from a study of blood T cell repertoires in COVID-19 (dated by TCRdb to 2019 to 2021). Study-wide context: Samples covering the acute and convalescent phases of COVID-19 were provided by collaborators in the United States, Italy and Spain. A de-identified subject ID, COVID-19 status, age in years and sex were almost always included in the sample metadata. The repertoires were released in a freely available public database intended as a resource for research on the immune response to SARS-CoV-2. The dataset comprised deeply sampled blood TCRbeta repertoires from subjects exposed to, actively infected with, or recovered from COVID-19. The material from the prospective study consisted of cDNA or gDNA derived from T cells, B-cell-depleted T cells, or PBMCs. Where available, HLA class I and class II types were taken from metadata supplied by the sample provider and were not determined by assay-based typing. Samples came from the ongoing ImmuneRACE study (first 160 participants) plus 1,254 subjects from 6 global collaborators.

Each collaborating institution followed its own protocols to collect whole blood in K2EDTA tubes. Collaborator samples were shipped for TCRbeta analysis as frozen whole blood, isolated PBMCs, or DNA extracted from either sample type. As regards this clone: The antigen this receptor binds is unknown. No per-base quality is available; no much larger clone lies one base away.

TCRbeta CDR3 regions were amplified from genomic DNA using the immunoSEQ Assay, a bias-controlled multiplex PCR. In the source study's methods: Within the assay, amplification of reference gene primers was used to estimate how many nucleated cells each sample contained. To quantify the absolute abundance of each unique TCRbeta CDR3 rearrangement, sequence reads were collapsed and filtered. For each sample, productive Simpson clonality was calculated as the square root of Simpson's diversity index over productive rearrangements. TCRdb limited this immuneACCESS table to in-frame rearrangements with V and J called. A share of clones is missing; checked studies link under half to unresolved V genes, and the rest is unexplained. V and J calls and clone size are copied from that table; D and trimming were computed from the DNA. The sample contains around 200,000 clones, about nine tenths of them found a single time. Roughly 2.2% of the sample belongs to the ten largest clones.

The CDR3 contains 11 residues, cysteine and phenylalanine counted. The only DNA kept is the CDR3, 33 bases in frame from the first base. CDR1 GTSNPN and CDR2 SVGIG are derived from the germline V gene (reference sequence). The study at large found these results: How much clinical and demographic metadata was included differed by source and by participant, and the metadata was provided uncurated.

Recombination connected TRBV30 to TRBJ1-2, and TRBD1 matches 9 of the central bases. This TCR was sampled from a woman in her fifties or sixties with acute or convalescent COVID-19. The sample consisted of peripheral blood. CDR3 sequence: CVGTGNYGYTF. The DNA is TGTGTAGGGACAGGGAACTATGGCTACACCTTC.